The 10 T cell receptor beta chains given below trace back to one sample, sequenced in a study of CD8+ T cells in alopecia areata. Treatment specified: oral pan-JAK inhibitor, 5-10 mg twice daily. Sequencing relied on a cDNA template that was reverse transcribed from extracted RNA. The method was immunoSEQ multiplex PCR; TCRdb's version includes in-frame clones alone and lacks a portion of them. The table shows about 87,000 clones, with 60% to 80% occurring only once. The sequences come from CD8+ T cells sorted from blood, collected at approximately week 42, from a patient treated with tofacitinib. These receptors came from a human donor with alopecia areata.

This clone came up once. V gene TRBV13 combines with J gene TRBJ2-1, with 10 bases aligning to TRBD2. CDR3 length equals 15 residues. Trimming cost V 2 bases and J 9 bases; bases outside gene matches: 7. CDR1 and CDR2 from the germline V gene are PRHDT and FYEKMQ (reference sequence). The CDR3: CASSLRAGGQGEQFF. In nucleotides, the CDR3 is TGTGCCAGCAGCTTACGAGCGGGGGGGCAAGGTGAGCAGTTCTTC.

V and J are TRBV7-9 and TRBJ2-3; maybe TRBD2 (5 bases). CDR1 is SEHNR, CDR2 FQNEAQ, per germline (reference sequence). The CDR3 runs 17 residues. The V and J ends lost 5 bases and 2 bases respectively, with 20 bases between them. CDR3 bases: TGTGCCAGCAGCCCACCCGGACTCCCGACACCCACAGATACGCAGTATTTT. It encodes CASSPPGLPTPTDTQYF. The full variable domain, rest sourced from reference TRBV7-9 and TRBJ2-3, is DTGVSQNPRHKITKRGQNVTFRCDPISEHNRLYWYRQTLGQGPEFLTYFQNEAQLEKSRLLSDRFSAERPKGSFSTLEIQRTEQGDSAMYLCASSPPGLPTPTDTQYFGPGTRLTVL.

This clone was observed a few times. V and J are TRBV4-3 and TRBJ2-5; a possible D gene is TRBD1 (5 bases). Germline lookup yields CDR1 LGHNA and CDR2 YSLEER. V was pared by 1 base and J by 1 base, with 10 bases between. CDR3 length equals 15 residues. DNA for the CDR3: TGCGCCAGCAGCCAAGGCAGGGATGGCCAAGAGACCCAGTACTTC. This gives the protein CASSQGRDGQETQYF.

The chain uses TRBV13 and TRBJ2-7; D may match TRBD1 or TRBD2 (5 bases each). The CDR3 spans 19 residues. Germline V lookup: CDR1 PRHDT, CDR2 FYEKMQ (reference sequence). Trimming cost V 4 bases and J 7 bases, with 32 bases left between them. Here the CDR3 DNA reads TGTGCCAGCAGCTCATCAAGCAGGATAGACGACGGGACGCGTAAGGAGCAGTACTTC. Translation: CASSSSSRIDDGTRKEQYF.

This clone was counted a few times. J is TRBJ2-1 and V is TRBV5-1; TRBD1 matches 11 bases. This CDR3 has 16 residues. Germline lookup yields CDR1 SGHRS and CDR2 YFSETQ. The V gene end was trimmed by 1 base and the J gene end by 6 bases; junction bases not matched to a gene: 6. The CDR3 is CASSLPPGQGVNEQFF. For the CDR3, the DNA is TGCGCCAGCAGCTTGCCACCGGGACAGGGGGTCAATGAGCAGTTCTTC.

The chain uses TRBV6-6 and TRBJ2-1, with 12 nucleotides matching TRBD2. The germline gives CDR1 MNHNY, CDR2 SVGAGI (reference sequence). The CDR3 has 15 residues. V was pared by 6 bases and J by 8 bases, with 8 bases of the junction left unmatched. CDR3 in DNA: TGTGCCAGCAGCCGGAGGGCTAGCGGGGGGGATGAGCAGTTCTTC. This gives the protein CASSRRASGGDEQFF.

The count of this clone is one. This chain links TRBV10-3 with TRBJ2-7; D is ambiguous. The CDR3 extends over 12 amino acids. V dropped 8 bases and J dropped 5 bases, with 13 bases sitting between them. Germline values: CDR1 ENHRY, CDR2 SYGVKD. The CDR3 reads CAIGSVIDEQYF. CDR3 coding DNA: TGTGCCATCGGTTCGGTTATTGACGAGCAGTACTTC.

The J gene is TRBJ1-1, the V gene TRBV27; 8 bases line up with TRBD1. The CDR3 consists of 13 residues. Germline V lookup: CDR1 MNHEY, CDR2 SMNVEV (reference sequence). V lost 5 bases to trimming and J lost 4 bases; unmatched junction nucleotides: 3. The CDR3 DNA is TGTGCCAGCAGTCAGGGGGCCGGCACTGAAGCTTTCTTT. Protein product: CASSQGAGTEAFF.

The V gene is TRBV7-9, the J gene TRBJ2-7; possibly TRBD2 for D (6 bases). The CDR3 contains 14 residues. In germline, CDR1 is SEHNR, CDR2 FQNEAQ (reference sequence). V gave up 10 bases and J gave up 2 bases, with 18 bases separating them. The CDR3 DNA is TGTGCCACCGGGAGTGTGGGTATGGCCTACGAGCAGTACTTC. Its translation is CATGSVGMAYEQYF.

The chain carries TRBV4-2 and TRBJ1-2; the match to TRBD1 covers 8 bases. This CDR3 comprises 14 residues. With V trimmed by 1 base and J by 8 bases, 6 bases remained unmatched. Germline V CDR1 and CDR2: LGHNA, YNFKEQ. CDR3 nucleotide sequence: TGTGCCAGCAGCCAAGGTCAGGGGGCGAAAGGCTACACCTTC. It specifies CASSQGQGAKGYTF.